These 13 T cell receptor beta chains were all obtained from the same sample, sequenced in a study of human CD8 memory T cell subsets. UMI-labeled 5' RACE was the method by which TCR beta libraries were made. TCRdb reprocessed the 5' RACE reads and stores each CDR3 protein as one record, lacking DNA. Its table lists fewer than 8,500 distinct CDR3 sequences. The sequenced material came from CD8+ stem-like memory T cells (TSCM and TCM) sorted from PBMCs. Subset indicated: stem-like memory CD8 T cells (TSTEM), CCR7+ PD-1- TIGIT-. These receptors were collected from a human donor in good health.

The chain carries TRBV4-1 and TRBJ2-1; no DNA is available, so the TRBD2 call from TCRdb remains unchecked. CDR1 and CDR2 from the germline V gene are MGHRA and YSYEKL. CDR3 size: 15 residues. The CDR3 loop reads CASSPTELAGAEQFF.

The gene calls are TRBV3-1 and TRBJ2-2; TCRdb lists TRBD1, though no DNA is available to test this call. Germline CDR1 LGHDT, CDR2 YNNKEL (reference sequence). The CDR3 runs 18 residues. The CDR3 reads CASSQEKVGLQVTGELFF.

This rearrangement joins TRBV7-9 to TRBJ1-2; TCRdb picks TRBD1, but there is no DNA to check that call. Per the germline V gene, CDR1 is SEHNR and CDR2 is FQNEAQ (reference sequence). The CDR3 extends over 15 amino acids. The CDR3 region is CASSDRDRPVYGYTF.

The rearrangement uses TRBV24-1 and TRBJ2-7; TCRdb indicates TRBD1, and absent DNA this call remains unverified. This CDR3 has 15 residues. Germline CDR1 and CDR2: KGHDR and SFDVKD. CDR3 sequence: CATSGWPGTPYEQYF.

The rearrangement links TRBV5-1 to TRBJ1-1; TCRdb picks TRBD1, but there is no DNA to check that call. The CDR3 runs to 13 residues. Germline CDR1 and CDR2: SGHRS and YFSETQ. CDR3 protein: CASKTGGNTEAFF.

This chain joins TRBV7-9 and TRBJ2-3; TCRdb reports TRBD1, a call that lacks DNA to check it against. The germline V gene has CDR1 SEHNR and CDR2 FQNEAQ (reference sequence). This CDR3 region has 16 residues. CDR3 sequence: CASSLFLRDDTDTQYF.

The chain is built from TRBV28 and TRBJ2-1; TCRdb lists TRBD1, though no DNA is available to test this call. This CDR3 contains 14 residues. In germline, CDR1 is MDHEN, CDR2 SYDVKM. CDR3 protein: CASSPDRDYNEQFF. The full variable domain, with the rest looked up from reference TRBV28 and TRBJ2-1, is DVKVTQSSRYLVKRTGEKVFLECVQDMDHENMFWYRQDPGLGLRLIYFSYDVKMKEKGDIPEGYSVSREKKERFSLILESASTNQTSMYLCASSPDRDYNEQFFGPGTRLTVL.

The V and J genes are TRBV19 and TRBJ1-5. Per the germline V gene, CDR1 is LNHDA and CDR2 is SQIVND (reference sequence). The CDR3 runs to 14 residues. The CDR3 sequence is CASSMISGDQPQHF. Looking up the rest from reference TRBV19 and TRBJ1-5 gives the full variable domain: DGGITQSPKYLFRKEGQNVTLSCEQNLNHDAMYWYRQDPGQGLRLIYYSQIVNDFQKGDIAEGYSVSREKKESFPLTVTSAQKNPTAFYLCASSMISGDQPQHFGDGTRLSIL.

V and J are TRBV29-1 and TRBJ2-3; TCRdb proposes TRBD1, but this gene call is untestable without DNA. CDR1 is SQVTM and CDR2 is ANQGSEA in the germline V gene. CDR3 length: 14 amino acids. This chain's CDR3 is CSDRTGAHTDTQYF.

Judged by frequency, this clonotype is medium-sized. The J gene is TRBJ1-5, the V gene TRBV24-1; lacking DNA, the TRBD1 call made by TCRdb goes unchecked. This CDR3 spans 17 amino acids. CDR1 and CDR2 (germline): KGHDR, SFDVKD. The CDR3 sequence is CATSDRDRHQMDQPQHF.

This sequence joins TRBV7-9 and TRBJ2-2. This CDR3 has 15 amino acids. From germline, CDR1 is SEHNR and CDR2 FQNEAQ (reference sequence). This CDR3 reads CASCDGLTRPGELFF.

V gene TRBV10-3 combines with J gene TRBJ2-7; TCRdb calls TRBD2, which cannot be checked without DNA. CDR3 size: 14 residues. Germline-derived CDR1 and CDR2 are ENHRY and SYGVKD. CDR3: CAISEVRGLGEQYF.

Its frequency marks this clonotype as medium-sized. This chain connects TRBV7-8 to TRBJ2-1; there is no DNA to check the TCRdb D call of TRBD1. The CDR3 extends over 16 amino acids. Germline CDR1 reads SGHVS; CDR2 reads FQNEAQ. The CDR3 loop reads CASSLQDRESYNEQFF. The full variable domain, with the rest looked up from reference TRBV7-8 and TRBJ2-1, is GAGVSQSPRYKVAKRGQDVALRCDPISGHVSLFWYQQALGQGPEFLTYFQNEAQLDKSGLPSDRFFAERPEGSVSTLKIQRTQQEDSAVYLCASSLQDRESYNEQFFGPGTRLTVL.